The clone carrying this T cell receptor (beta chain) has ten or more counts. The antigen is not known. TCRdb fed the 5' RACE reads into MiXCR, producing one record per CDR3 protein. The sample has around 490,000 distinct CDR3 sequences; less than 6% are singletons. This specimen comes from a study of CD8 T cells in ankylosing spondylitis. Germline assignment: CDR1 DFQATT and CDR2 SNEGSKA (reference sequence). V was pared by 3 bases and J by 8 bases, with 9 bases of the junction left unmatched. The CDR3 extends over 16 amino acids. The study's findings and limits: Roughly eight highly homologous variants made up a TCR beta motif that seemed to typify ankylosing spondylitis blood.

Input material: blood, either unsorted or a sorted T cell fraction (not recorded which). The gene calls are TRBV20-1 and TRBJ2-4; TRBD2 matches 14 bases. This receptor was identified in a male donor with ankylosing spondylitis. CDR3 DNA sequence: TGCAGTGCTAGTCGGACTAGCGGGAGGTGGACCCACATTCAGTACTTC. Its protein is CSASRTSGRWTHIQYF.